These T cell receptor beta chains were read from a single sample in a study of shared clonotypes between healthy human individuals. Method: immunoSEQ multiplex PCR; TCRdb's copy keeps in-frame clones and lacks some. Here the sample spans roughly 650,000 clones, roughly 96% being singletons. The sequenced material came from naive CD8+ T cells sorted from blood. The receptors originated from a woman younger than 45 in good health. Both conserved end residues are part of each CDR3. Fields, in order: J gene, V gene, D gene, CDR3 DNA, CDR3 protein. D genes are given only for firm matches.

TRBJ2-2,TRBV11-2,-,TGTGCCAGCAGCTTAGATCATACCGGGGAGCTGTTTTTT,CASSLDHTGELFF
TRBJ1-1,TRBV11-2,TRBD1,TGTGCCAGCAGCGCTCGGACAGGGCATGAAGCTTTCTTT,CASSARTGHEAFF
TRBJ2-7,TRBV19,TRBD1,TGTGCCAGTAGTGTCCGACAGGGACACTACGAGCAGTACTTC,CASSVRQGHYEQYF
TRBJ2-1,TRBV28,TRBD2,TGTGCCACCATAACCCCGGGGGGGGCAAACAATGAGCAGTTCTTC,CATITPGGANNEQFF
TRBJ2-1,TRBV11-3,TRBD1,TGTGCCAGCAGCTCAGGTAACAGGGGGAATGAGCAGTTCTTC,CASSSGNRGNEQFF
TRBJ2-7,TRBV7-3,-,TGTGCCAGCAGCTTATCAGACTCCTACGAGCAGTACTTC,CASSLSDSYEQYF
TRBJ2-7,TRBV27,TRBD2,TGTGCCAGCAGTTTCCGGACTAGCGGGAGCTACGAGCAGTACTTC,CASSFRTSGSYEQYF
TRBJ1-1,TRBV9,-,TGTGCCAGCAGCGTAGTAGGACCGATGAACACTGAAGCTTTCTTT,CASSVVGPMNTEAFF
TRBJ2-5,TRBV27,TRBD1,TGTGCCAGCAGTCACTCAGGACAGGGGGCGGCGGAGACCCAGTACTTC,CASSHSGQGAAETQYF
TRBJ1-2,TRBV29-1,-,TGCAGCGTTGCACCGGCCTATGGCTACACCTTC,CSVAPAYGYTF
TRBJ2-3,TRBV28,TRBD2,TGTGCCAGCAGTTTGGGCGGGAGGGCCAAAGATACGCAGTATTTT,CASSLGGRAKDTQYF
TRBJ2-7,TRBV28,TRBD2,TGTGCCAGCAGTTTATCCTCTAGCGGAAGTGTTGGCGAGCAGTACTTC,CASSLSSSGSVGEQYF
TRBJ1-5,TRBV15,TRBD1,TGTGCCACCAGCCTCGGACAGGGCCAACAGCCCCAGCATTTT,CATSLGQGQQPQHF
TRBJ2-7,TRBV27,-,TGTGCCAGCAGTTTAGGTCAGGGCCGGGAGCAGTACTTC,CASSLGQGREQYF
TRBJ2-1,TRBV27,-,TGTGCCAGCAGTTTGGAGGGTGGCAATGAGCAGTTCTTC,CASSLEGGNEQFF
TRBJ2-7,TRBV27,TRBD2,TGTGCCAGCAGTTCCCCGACTAGCGGGAAATCCTACGAGCAGTACTTC,CASSSPTSGKSYEQYF
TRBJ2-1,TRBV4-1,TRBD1,TGCGCCAGCAGTCCGGGACAGGGTTACAATGAGCAGTTCTTC,CASSPGQGYNEQFF
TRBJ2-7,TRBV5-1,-,TGCGCCAGCAGCTTCGAGGGTTCGACCGAGCAGTACTTC,CASSFEGSTEQYF